The 3 T cell receptor beta chains below come from one sample, sequenced in a study of T-cell reconstitution after alpha-beta-depleted transplantation in children. The TCRbeta library incorporated unique molecular identifiers. TCRdb fed the PCR reads into MiXCR, producing one record per CDR3 protein. The sample holds approximately 9,400 distinct CDR3 sequences; 17% are singletons and the top ten take approximately 90%. The sequenced sample was PBMCs, mostly from graft donor cells, obtained 60 days after TCRalphabeta/CD19-depleted stem cell transplant. These receptors originate from a girl less than two years old who had a stem cell transplant for combined immunodeficiency, so the T cells may come from the graft donor.

This clonotype was counted ten times or more. The gene calls are TRBV10-3 and TRBJ1-6, with TRBD1 identical over 10 bases. The CDR3 contains 14 residues. Looked up from germline, CDR1 is ENHRY and CDR2 is SYGVKD. V shed 5 bases, J shed 9 bases, and the junction held 4 bases outside the gene matches. The DNA for the CDR3 is TGTGCCATCAGTTCGCGGGACAGGGGTTCACCCCTCCACTTT. Translation gives CAISSRDRGSPLHF.

Only a few counts were recorded for this clonotype. The V and J genes are TRBV12-3 or TRBV12-4 and TRBJ1-2, with D uncertain. Trimming removed 7 bases from V and 4 bases from J, with 13 bases in between. The CDR3 consists of 13 residues. The CDR3 sequence is CASTGGRFYGYTF. CDR3 sequence (DNA): TGTGCCAGCACCGGAGGAAGGTTCTATGGCTACACCTTC.

This clonotype appeared many times. The chain couples TRBV12-5 to TRBJ2-3; D uncertain. Germline-derived CDR1 and CDR2 are LGHNT and FRNRAP. The CDR3 has 14 amino acids. Trimming took 6 bases from V and 4 from J, leaving 14 bases between them. This chain's CDR3 is CASGSGGAADTQYF. The CDR3 coding sequence is TGTGCTAGTGGCTCGGGCGGAGCTGCAGATACGCAGTATTTT. Full variable domain (outside the CDR3, taken from reference TRBV12-5 and TRBJ2-3): DARVTQTPRHKVTEMGQEVTMRCQPILGHNTVFWYRQTMMQGLELLAYFRNRAPLDDSGMPKDRFSAEMPDATLATLKIQPSEPRDSAVYFCASGSGGAADTQYFGPGTRLTVL.